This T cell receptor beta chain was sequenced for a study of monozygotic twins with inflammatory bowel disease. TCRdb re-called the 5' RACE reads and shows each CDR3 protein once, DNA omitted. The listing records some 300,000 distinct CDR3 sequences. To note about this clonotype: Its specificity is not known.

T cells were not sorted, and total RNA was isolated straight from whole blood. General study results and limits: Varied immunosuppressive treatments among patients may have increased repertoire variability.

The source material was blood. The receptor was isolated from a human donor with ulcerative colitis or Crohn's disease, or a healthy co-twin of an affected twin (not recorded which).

This CDR3 is CASSLDSPDTQYF. The V and J genes are TRBV12-3 or TRBV12-4 and TRBJ2-3. The CDR3 runs to 13 residues.